This T cell receptor (beta chain) was sequenced during a study of radiation and T cells in renal cell carcinoma. Study in general: Nephrectomy followed 15 Gy stereotactic body radiation by 4 weeks. Study-wide results and limits: From baseline, blood top tumor clonotypes peaked at 2 weeks post-radiation. Without pretreatment biopsies, baseline tumor clonotype presence was undetermined.

The method was immunoSEQ multiplex PCR; TCRdb's version includes in-frame clones alone and lacks a portion of them. The sample shows over 55,000 clones, around 80% of them seen only once. Time point reported: blood 2 weeks post-SBRT. Regarding treatment: 15 Gy SBRT to primary tumor, nephrectomy 4 weeks later. Blood was sampled at baseline, 2 weeks and 4 weeks after SBRT. The CDR3 has 16 amino acids. In germline, CDR1 is SGHVS, CDR2 FQNEAQ. V was clipped by 5 bases and J by 11 bases; unmatched bases: 18. This clone was counted a few times. The antigen is undetermined. The sequence came from a man aged 55 to 70 with renal cell carcinoma. The chain has TRBV7-8 and TRBJ1-1; the match to TRBD1 covers 9 bases. The material sequenced was blood, taken from a patient whose treatment included radiotherapy and nephrectomy. The CDR3 region has the DNA TGTGCCAGCAGCGCCCGCACAGGGGGCGAATTTTCCACGGCTTTCTTT. Translated, it gives CASSARTGGEFSTAFF.